This T cell receptor beta chain came from a study of cytomegalovirus exposure and HLA in healthy donors (dated by TCRdb to 2015 to 2018). With respect to the entire study: An earlier analysis of 587 of the donors reported 250 to 350 Gb of sequence data and some 120 million unique TCR beta sequences from 150 million to 200 million T cells. Of the roughly 400 genotyped donors, 65% to 90% fell in the genetic ancestry cluster associated with self-reported Caucasian donors. Alongside the repertoire data, information on donor age, sex, ethnicity and CMV serostatus was compiled. Across some 400 genotyped donors of the cohort, an average of approximately 240,000 unique TCR beta nucleotide sequences per donor were sequenced, and 15% to 20% of those sequences were non-productive. Besides the first cohort of roughly 700 subjects, a separate validation cohort made up of around 120 different subjects was used. Class I and class II HLA loci were covered by the typing at four-digit resolution. The aim of the study was to test whether cataloging public T cell receptors could identify signatures of past pathogen exposure. The study combined high-throughput TCR immunosequencing, statistical association of individual TCRs with disease status, and machine learning to predict cytomegalovirus infection status. Genome-wide SNP genotypes for about 60% of the 666 donors were used in a later genetic analysis, which treated that subset as a discovery cohort. Roughly 290 gigabases of sequencing data and around 85 million unique TCR sequences made up an early release that covered approximately 700 HLA-typed donors. In the later analysis, no new phenotypic data were used to find candidate immune exposures; instead, reliance was placed on TCR beta sequences and their occurrence across donors. Every discovery cohort repertoire had been produced on one sequencing platform. The study profiled the T cell repertoires of under 850 subjects by immunosequencing and related them to cytomegalovirus serostatus. Typing coverage varied by locus: about 620-640 donors for A, B, C, DRB1 and DQB1; more than 500 for DQA1; about 590 for DPA1; roughly 450 for DPB1. A later analysis re-analyzed previously published TCR beta repertoires from 500 to 700 donors and added high-resolution HLA genotyping to study TCR occurrence patterns. In an earlier analysis of roughly 600 of the donors, high-throughput TCR beta sequencing was used to judge whether each TCR beta V gene segment behaved as functional or pseudogenic. Roughly 5 DR-DQ haplotypes were handled as single units for association and clustering, since linkage in the cohort was strong.

This clone showed up just a few times. What antigen it recognizes has not been identified. No quality values exist for individual bases; no much larger clone is one base distant. In total, approximately 700 healthy bone marrow donors made up the cohort. At the time of sampling, every cohort member was nominally healthy, though immune exposures that went unrecorded were likely present. The donor tested CMV seronegative and was one of the 352 seronegative cohort members. A peripheral blood sample was provided by each donor, and peripheral blood mononuclear cells were used for TCR beta sequencing. Genomic DNA extraction from the blood cell samples was performed with the Qiagen DNeasy Blood Extraction Kit. Results the study describes overall, beyond this receptor: Some IMGT-functional V segments, including TRBV6-2 and TRBV6-3, could not be told apart with the 87-base-pair reads, so those segments were excluded. Correlated functional status among segregating V segments might be attributable to linkage disequilibrium, but an unknown experimental factor could not be ruled out. According to a later genetic analysis, donors in an Asian-associated ancestry cluster had fewer N-insertions in productive TCRs than the roughly 670-donor mean. The cohort was sequenced for TCR beta chains only, and without alpha or paired-chain data the features that could be detected were limited. In both the original and validation cohorts, the classifier was reported to diagnose cytomegalovirus status with high specificity and sensitivity. A later analysis associated 15,000 or so TCR beta sequences with specific HLA alleles at a false discovery rate of 0.05. Because counts were too low, some 17 rarely observed V segments, including chromosome 9 orphons, were excluded from the earlier analysis of 500 to 700 of the donors. Most TCR sequences were seen in very few donors, while some public TCRs were found in many individuals. A few of the identified cytomegalovirus-associated TCR beta chains were confirmed in vitro to be specific for cytomegalovirus antigens. An association between a missense DCLRE1C variant and V-gene and J-gene trimming of TCR beta chains was found in a later genetic analysis and replicated in an independent cohort. Because HLA typing was unavailable for some donors at each locus, only the typed subset was used in association tests. The study listed 164 TCR beta chains as associated with cytomegalovirus. A later analysis reported that several top co-occurrence clusters appeared linked to parvovirus B19, influenza, CMV and Epstein-Barr virus. It was suggested by the authors that the approach could potentially be generalized to other disease states and immunological phenotypes. A later analysis found that most CMV-associated TCR beta chains appeared HLA-restricted, with HLA associations seemingly driven largely by CMV exposure. A cluster of highly shared sequence variants was judged likely to be a technical artifact of the sequencing pipeline. For the cohort, immune exposure information was limited to CMV serostatus. A further reported finding was that TCR beta sequences accurately predicted the HLA-A and HLA-B alleles for most subjects in the first cohort. Compared with equally common non-associated chains, HLA-associated TCR beta chains in a later analysis were more clonally expanded and had lower generation probabilities. In a later analysis, the rate of TCR association differed among HLA loci, with DRB1 alleles having the most associated TCRs and HLA-C alleles having the fewest. The presence/absence analyses assumed that sequencing depth was roughly uniform across donors, and that assumption may not be true. An earlier analysis of some 560 of the donors showed that most TCR beta V segments appeared in productive rearrangements either about 87% or about 30% of the time, which broadly matched IMGT annotations. When HLA alleles, especially DR and DQ, strongly co-occurred, attributing TCR associations to individual alleles was difficult.

Library generation was performed with the immunoSEQ multiplex PCR assay. A mixture of 60 forward primers for TCR Vbeta segments and 13 reverse primers for TCR Jbeta segments was used in the multiplex PCR. The CDR3 region of rearranged TCR beta genes was amplified from genomic DNA with a multiplex PCR assay. The amplified TCR beta libraries were sequenced on the Illumina HiSeq System as 87-base-pair reads. In the source study's methods: A later analysis tallied 75 million to 85 million unique TCR beta chains across the 610 or so repertoires, and around 9.9 million of those chains were shared by two or more donors. Raw reads were error-corrected and collapsed into unique sequences by a nearest-neighbor algorithm in which closely related sequences were merged to remove PCR and sequencing errors. CDR3 sequences were aligned to IMGT reference sequences to assign V, D and J gene segments. For a sequence to be retained, a match of at least six nucleotides was required to both a V gene segment and a J gene segment. Rearrangements were classified as productive when the CDR3 lacked stop codons and remained in frame with V and J, and all other rearrangements were classified as non-productive. Following IMGT convention, CDR3 was defined as the stretch from the second conserved V-encoded cysteine to the conserved J-encoded phenylalanine. The earlier analysis of about 590 of the donors excluded sequences that lacked an unambiguous match to a single V gene segment. An earlier analysis of 587 of the donors classified V segments as functional when productive rearrangements were above 56.7% and as segregating when the standard deviation between donors was above 5%. A statistical classification framework was developed to diagnose cytomegalovirus status using the catalog of TCR beta chain sequences. In a later analysis, V and J genes were assigned by comparing TCR nucleotide sequences against IMGT/GENE-DB human TR gene sequences. A later analysis assigned CDR3 sequences and most-parsimonious VDJ recombination scenarios with the TCRdist pipeline. In a later analysis, each TCR beta chain was defined by its CDR3 amino acid sequence together with its V-gene family, and reads lacking a unique V-gene family were excluded. In a later analysis, 550 to 650 highly shared, low-generation-probability nucleotide sequences were removed to address suspected cross-contamination and a sequencing artifact. In a later analysis, a clonal expansion index was calculated for each public chain from normalized within-repertoire ranks of inferred template counts. A later analysis computed generation probabilities with a VDJ recombination model fitted to out-of-frame rearrangements, and checked the results against IGoR. Hypergeometric tests were used in a later analysis to score TCR-TCR, TCR-HLA and TCR-CMV co-occurrence, with a repertoire-size bias correction applied to the TCR pairs. In a later analysis, false discovery rates were estimated by permuting HLA or CMV assignments 20 times. In a later analysis, co-occurring TCRs were grouped using DBSCAN, and TCRdist sequence similarity was added for clustering within HLA-allele-positive subsets. For co-occurrence clustering, repertoires with fewer than 30,000 or more than 120,000 public chains were excluded, along with a handful of repertoires with anomalous nucleotide sharing. The clones in this table, taken by TCRdb from immuneACCESS, are in-frame only. Not every clone is retained; where verified, under half of the shortfall comes from an unresolved V gene, and the cause of the rest is unknown. Clone size and the V and J calls come from that table; the DNA yielded D and trimming. This sample has 150,000 to 200,000 clones in its table, and around 80% of those were observed once. The top ten hold approximately 1.4% of the sample.

Deletion took 5 bases off V and 4 bases off J, with a span of 12 bases between the germline ends. In the germline V gene (reference sequence), CDR1 corresponds to LNHDA and CDR2 to SQIVND. The CDR3 runs 13 residues from the cysteine to the phenylalanine. Solely the CDR3 DNA is kept, with 39 bases framed from the first base. The sequence was obtained from a man between 40 and 49 years old in good health and CMV-seronegative. Sequenced sample: PBMCs. This chain is built from TRBV19 and TRBJ2-7; 5 matching bases give a weak D call of TRBD2. The bases read TGTGCCAGTAGTGAGCGGAGCTGGTACGAGCAGTACTTC. Protein translation: CASSERSWYEQYF. The full variable domain, with segments outside the CDR3 supplied by the reference TRBV19 and TRBJ2-7 proteins, appears as DGGITQSPKYLFRKEGQNVTLSCEQNLNHDAMYWYRQDPGQGLRLIYYSQIVNDFQKGDIAEGYSVSREKKESFPLTVTSAQKNPTAFYLCASSERSWYEQYFGPGTRLTVT.